This passage covers 14 T cell receptor beta chains from one sample sequenced in a study of T cell changes during pregnancy in multiple sclerosis. The table came from immunoSEQ multiplex PCR; TCRdb's copy has only in-frame clones and leaves some out. The sample contains about 34,000 clones, roughly 93% of which appear only once. The sample was peripheral blood, taken in the second trimester of pregnancy. The receptors derive from a female donor in good health, enrolled as a control in a pregnancy study.

The J gene is TRBJ2-5, the V gene TRBV12-5; D is possibly TRBD1 (6 bases). Germline V gene lookup returns CDR1 LGHNT and CDR2 FRNRAP. With 5 bases removed from V and 7 bases from J, the gap between germline ends came to 17 bases. This CDR3 spans 14 amino acids. Here the CDR3 DNA reads TGTGCTAGTGGTACGGGACAATTAGGGGGGACCCAGTACTTC. Protein product: CASGTGQLGGTQYF. Looking up the rest from reference TRBV12-5 and TRBJ2-5 gives the full variable domain: DARVTQTPRHKVTEMGQEVTMRCQPILGHNTVFWYRQTMMQGLELLAYFRNRAPLDDSGMPKDRFSAEMPDATLATLKIQPSEPRDSAVYFCASGTGQLGGTQYFGPGTRLLVL.

The CDR3 coding sequence is TGTGCCAGCAGCCCCCGACCGCTGGGGGGGGCCACTGAAGCTTTCTTT. This gives the protein CASSPRPLGGATEAFF. This chain connects TRBV9 to TRBJ1-1, with TRBD1 as a possible D gene (6 bases). CDR3 length: 16 amino acids. Germline V CDR1 and CDR2: SGDLS, YYNGEE. V lost 4 bases and J lost 4, with 20 bases in between.

The chain has TRBV18 and TRBJ2-6; 10 bases align to TRBD2. CDR1 and CDR2 from the germline V gene are KGHSH and LQKENI. After removal of 6 bases from V and 2 bases from J, the junction contained 10 bases not matched to a gene. The CDR3 consists of 18 residues. CDR3 residues: CASSPAAGGPTGANVLTF. CDR3 nucleotide sequence: TGTGCCAGCTCTCCCGCAGCGGGGGGGCCTACTGGGGCCAACGTCCTGACTTTC.

The rearrangement uses TRBV7-3 and TRBJ2-2; 16 nucleotides match TRBD2. The CDR3 consists of 20 residues. V lost 7 bases to trimming and J lost 4 bases; unmatched junction nucleotides: 15. From germline, CDR1 is SGHTA and CDR2 FQGTGA. The CDR3 sequence is CASTPAPKGTSGRGTGELFF. CDR3 DNA sequence: TGTGCCAGCACCCCGGCGCCGAAGGGGACTAGCGGGAGGGGCACCGGGGAGCTGTTTTTT.

V gene TRBV19 combines with J gene TRBJ1-5; D remains unclear. Germline V CDR1 and CDR2: LNHDA, SQIVND (reference sequence). The V end was cut by 8 bases, the J end by 0 bases, with 11 bases between. This CDR3 contains 14 residues. The CDR3 spells CASAGIYSNQPQHF. Written as DNA, the CDR3 is TGTGCCAGTGCTGGCATTTATAGCAATCAGCCCCAGCATTTT. Drawing the rest from reference TRBV19 and TRBJ1-5, the complete variable domain is DGGITQSPKYLFRKEGQNVTLSCEQNLNHDAMYWYRQDPGQGLRLIYYSQIVNDFQKGDIAEGYSVSREKKESFPLTVTSAQKNPTAFYLCASAGIYSNQPQHFGDGTRLSIL.

The chain couples TRBV21-1 to TRBJ1-1; the table gives TRBD1 as D, unverified against the DNA. TRBV21-1 has pseudogene status. The CDR3 extends over 10 amino acids. Here the CDR3 reads CASSKGQAFF. The CDR3 DNA is TGTGCCAGCAGCAAAGGGCAAGCTTTCTTT.

The chain uses TRBV4-2 and TRBJ2-3; 9 positions agree with TRBD2. This CDR3 region has 17 residues. Germline V gene data show CDR1 as LGHNA and CDR2 as YNFKEQ. The junction had 8 bases not matched to a gene; V was cut back by 0 bases and J by 4 bases. CDR3 protein: CASSQDWGGGASDTQYF. DNA of the CDR3: TGTGCCAGCAGCCAAGATTGGGGCGGGGGGGCCTCAGATACGCAGTATTTT.

The chain combines TRBV9 with TRBJ1-1, with D maybe TRBD1 (5 bases). V lost 0 bases to trimming and J lost 4 bases, with 19 bases between them. Germline CDR1 is SGDLS and CDR2 is YYNGEE. This CDR3 is 17 amino acids long. The CDR3, as DNA: TGTGCCAGCAGCGTAGGGGGGAGGACTCGATCGAGCACTGAAGCTTTCTTT. Translated: CASSVGGRTRSSTEAFF. Together with reference TRBV9 and TRBJ1-1, the CDR3 gives the full variable domain: DSGVTQTPKHLITATGQRVTLRCSPRSGDLSVYWYQQSLDQGLQFLIQYYNGEERAKGNILERFSAQQFPDLHSELNLSSLELGDSALYFCASSVGGRTRSSTEAFFGQGTRLTVV.

The chain is built from TRBV5-6 and TRBJ2-2; 7 bases match TRBD2. The trim removed 3 bases at V and 7 bases at J, leaving 0 bases unmatched. The CDR3 is 12 residues long. Germline lookup yields CDR1 SGHDT and CDR2 YYEEEE. Here the CDR3 reads CASSSGGGELFF. Written as DNA, the CDR3 is TGTGCCAGCAGCTCGGGGGGCGGGGAGCTGTTTTTT.

This clone was recorded once. The V and J genes are TRBV29-1 and TRBJ1-5; D is possibly TRBD1 (5 bases). CDR1 SQVTM and CDR2 ANQGSEA come from the germline V gene. This CDR3 comprises 13 residues. The V end was cut by 6 bases, the J end by 1 base, with 10 bases between. This chain's CDR3 is CSVSKGSNQPQHF. The CDR3 DNA sequence: TGCAGCGTGTCGAAGGGGAGCAATCAGCCCCAGCATTTT.

This chain joins TRBV7-3 and TRBJ1-6; D remains ambiguous. Germline values: CDR1 SGHTA, CDR2 FQGTGA. The CDR3 length is 14 residues. Between the trimmed V and J ends, which lost 1 base and 5 bases, there was a span of 6 bases. The CDR3 loop reads CASSLSSDNSPLHF. The CDR3 DNA reads as TGTGCCAGCAGCTTAAGCAGCGATAATTCACCCCTCCACTTT.

This clone was counted a few times. This chain joins TRBV28 and TRBJ1-1, with 10 nucleotides matching TRBD1. V lost 2 bases to trimming and J lost 5 bases; unmatched junction nucleotides: 5. This CDR3 contains 15 residues. Germline loops: CDR1 MDHEN, CDR2 SYDVKM. The DNA of the CDR3 is TGTGCCAGCAGTTTAGGGACAGGGGAGGGGACTGAAGCTTTCTTT. It is translated as CASSLGTGEGTEAFF.

The V and J genes are TRBV4-3 and TRBJ2-1, with 8 positions matching TRBD2. The V and J ends lost 4 bases and 4 bases, in that order; junction bases with no gene match: 6. Germline assignment: CDR1 LGHNA and CDR2 YSLEER. The CDR3 loop spans 15 amino acids. The CDR3 DNA follows: TGCGCCAGCAGCCCCGGGGGGGCCTTTTACAATGAGCAGTTCTTC. Translated: CASSPGGAFYNEQFF.

This clone has just one count. The chain links TRBV7-8 to TRBJ2-2; 10 positions agree with TRBD1. The CDR3 is 18 amino acids. The germline V gene has CDR1 SGHVS and CDR2 FQNEAQ. The trim removed 2 bases at V and 0 bases at J, leaving 6 bases unmatched. The CDR3 DNA sequence: TGTGCCAGCAGCTTAAGAGGACAGGGGGAGACGAACACCGGGGAGCTGTTTTTT. Its protein product is CASSLRGQGETNTGELFF.